A single TCR beta chain is shown here with its context. Its antigen remains unidentified. This sample stems from a study of molecular identifiers for immune sequencing clone quantification. Study-wide results and limits: Clones that had above 20 RNA copies took up over 98% of effector molecules but under 1% in naive cells.

TCRdb reanalysed the PCR reads using MiXCR and keeps one entry per CDR3 protein. This sample has nearly 650,000 distinct CDR3 sequences; approximately 24% occur once, and the top ten carry 0.7% to 0.95%. The CDR3 runs 17 residues. Germline V gene sequence: CDR1 MNHEY, CDR2 SMNVEV (reference sequence). With 4 bases clipped from V and 1 base from J, the junction kept 10 bases outside the gene matches. The rearrangement uses TRBV27 and TRBJ2-5, with TRBD2 matching 9 bases. Sequencing was performed on naive CD8+ T cells from blood, with Jurkat cell RNA spiked in. Subset in this sample: FACS-sorted CD8+CD4-CCR7+CD45RA+ naive T cells. The receptor's source is a human donor in good health. Some libraries in this study had Jurkat cell RNA spiked in. The DNA for the CDR3 is TGTGCCAGCAGTTCGCCCGGACTAGCGTGGGCCCAAGAGACCCAGTACTTC. Amino acid sequence: CASSSPGLAWAQETQYF.